This T cell receptor beta chain came from a study of shared clonotypes between healthy human individuals. Study at large: Per-donor plates numbered three CD4 naive, three CD4 memory, two CD8 naive and one CD8 memory.

A word on this clone: The antigen is undetermined.

The germline V and J ends were trimmed by 5 bases and 5 bases, with 15 bases remaining between them. This CDR3 contains 14 residues. Germline CDR1 is MNHEY and CDR2 is SVGAGI. Study outcomes and limitations: Only a few donors were included, so the genetic and exposure-history diversity represented was limited.

Everyone who donated was a Caucasian adult who lived in Nashville, Tennessee. Deep was the level used in running the assay. This table comes from immunoSEQ multiplex PCR, and its TCRdb copy is limited to in-frame clones, with some not included. Altogether over 2 million clones are present, 85% to 95% being singletons, with the ten largest covering about 0.41%. Material: naive CD4+ T cells from PBMCs. Subset: CD45RA+ positively selected. This clonotype originated in a man aged 18 to 30 in good health. Some clones in this sample may be carry-over from other donors' samples. This chain links TRBV6-5 with TRBJ1-2; tentative D call: TRBD1 (5 bases). CDR3 protein: CASSKRGASYGYTF. Here the CDR3 DNA reads TGTGCCAGCAGTAAGAGGGGCGCGAGTTATGGCTACACCTTC.